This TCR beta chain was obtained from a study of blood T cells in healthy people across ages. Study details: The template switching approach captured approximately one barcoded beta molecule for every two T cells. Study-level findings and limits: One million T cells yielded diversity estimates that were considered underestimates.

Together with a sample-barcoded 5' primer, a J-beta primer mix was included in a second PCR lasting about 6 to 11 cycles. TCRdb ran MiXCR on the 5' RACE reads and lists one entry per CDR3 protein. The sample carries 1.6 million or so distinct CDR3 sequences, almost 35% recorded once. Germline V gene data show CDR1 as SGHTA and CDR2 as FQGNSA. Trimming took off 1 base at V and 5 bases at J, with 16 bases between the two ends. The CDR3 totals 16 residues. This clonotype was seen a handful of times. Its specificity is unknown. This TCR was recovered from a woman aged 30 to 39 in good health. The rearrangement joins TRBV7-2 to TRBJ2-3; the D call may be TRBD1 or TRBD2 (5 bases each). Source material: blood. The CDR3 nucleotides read TGTGCCAGCAGCTTAGGCAGCGGTCCTAGGGGAGATACGCAGTATTTT. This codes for CASSLGSGPRGDTQYF.